These 18 T cell receptor beta chains share one sample of origin, sequenced in a study of T-cell reconstitution after alpha-beta-depleted transplantation in children. A TCRbeta library incorporating unique molecular identifiers was prepared. TCRdb called the PCR reads again in MiXCR, with one record for every CDR3 protein. The repertoire includes about 480,000 distinct CDR3 sequences, around 13% of them detected once, and 4.5% to 6% sits in the top ten. Sequences were derived from PBMCs from the stem cell graft donor, sampled from the stem cell graft. The receptors shown here come from a human donor who donated a stem cell graft to a child with combined immunodeficiency.

Concerning this clonotype itself: At one end the junction does not follow the germline gene, possibly because of a read error. The chain carries TRBV7-7 and TRBJ2-5, with a tentative D call TRBD2 (6 bases). CDR3 length equals 15 residues. Germline V gene lookup returns CDR1 SSHAT and CDR2 FNYEAQ (reference sequence). CDR3 protein: CASSLEAGLGVTQYF. The CDR3, as DNA: TGTGCTAGCAGCTTAGAGGCGGGGCTCGGGGTGACCCAGTACTTC.

This clonotype was detected only a few times. The V and J genes are TRBV12-3 or TRBV12-4 and TRBJ1-4, with 9 bases aligning to TRBD1. This CDR3 is 14 amino acids long. Trimming took 7 bases from V and 8 from J; bases not matched to a gene: 8. Written as DNA, the CDR3 is TGTGCCAGCACCCGGACAGGGGACGGAGAAAAACTGTTTTTT. Residues: CASTRTGDGEKLFF.

This clonotype was seen more than once but under ten times. V is TRBV12-3 or TRBV12-4 and J is TRBJ2-3; possibly TRBD2 for D (6 bases). V lost 8 bases and J 5 bases, leaving 14 bases between the germline ends. The CDR3 sequence is 13 residues long. The CDR3 DNA reads TGTGCCAGCGGACGGGAGTACGGAGATACGCAGTATTTT. Translation: CASGREYGDTQYF.

The chain has TRBV9 and TRBJ2-3; 9 nucleotides match TRBD2. The germline gives CDR1 SGDLS, CDR2 YYNGEE. This CDR3 contains 16 residues. V lost 0 bases, J lost 3 bases, and 5 bases stayed unmatched. This CDR3 is CASSVGTSDRTDTQYF. DNA for the CDR3: TGTGCCAGCAGCGTAGGGACTAGCGATAGGACAGATACGCAGTATTTT.

The chain joins TRBV18 to TRBJ2-5, with D possibly TRBD2 on 5 matching bases. Trimming cost V 3 bases and J 5 bases, with 10 bases left between them. There are 13 residues in the CDR3. Germline V gene sequence: CDR1 KGHSH, CDR2 LQKENI. Written as DNA, the CDR3 is TGTGCCAGCTCACCGGGGTCGGGGGAGACCCAGTACTTC. As protein: CASSPGSGETQYF. Full variable domain (missing parts from reference TRBV18 and TRBJ2-5): NAGVMQNPRHLVRRRGQEARLRCSPMKGHSHVYWYRQLPEEGLKFMVYLQKENIIDESGMPKERFSAEFPKEGPSILRIQQVVRGDSAAYFCASSPGSGETQYFGPGTRLLVL.

This clonotype has only a few counts. The J gene is TRBJ2-2, the V gene TRBV5-1; TRBD1 might be the D (5 bases). CDR3 length: 15 amino acids. Between the trimmed V and J ends, which lost 1 base and 8 bases, there was a span of 15 bases. Germline CDR1 reads SGHRS; CDR2 reads YFSETQ. For the CDR3, the DNA is TGCGCCAGCAGCTTGACGACAGCTCAACGGGGGGAGCTGTTTTTT. Amino acids: CASSLTTAQRGELFF.

This clonotype has just a few counts. J is TRBJ2-2 and V is TRBV12-3 or TRBV12-4; D ambiguous. Trimming cost V 6 bases and J 0 bases, with 11 bases left between them. The length of the CDR3 is 15 residues. CDR3 amino acids: CASSHDWTNTGELFF. For the CDR3, the DNA is TGTGCCAGCAGCCACGATTGGACGAACACCGGGGAGCTGTTTTTT.

The gene calls are TRBV5-6 and TRBJ1-2; no clear D. Deletions cut 0 bases from V and 7 bases from J, with 16 bases between. The length of the CDR3 is 15 residues. CDR1 is SGHDT, CDR2 YYEEEE, per germline. The CDR3 nucleotides read TGTGCCAGCAGCTTGGTTTCCGGGCTAGTGGCTGGCTACACCTTC. It is translated as CASSLVSGLVAGYTF.

This clonotype was seen many times. The chain combines TRBV20-1 with TRBJ2-5, with D maybe TRBD2 (6 bases). Trimming took off 5 bases at V and 1 base at J, with 23 bases between the two ends. The germline V gene encodes CDR1 DFQATT and CDR2 SNEGSKA (reference sequence). The CDR3 has 17 residues. The CDR3 DNA reads TGCAGTGCTGGGGACTGGCGGTCCGTTGGCCGCCAAGAGACCCAGTACTTC. Translated, it gives CSAGDWRSVGRQETQYF.

This clonotype was found a few times. The chain joins TRBV19 to TRBJ1-5; TRBD1 is a possible D gene (5 bases). The CDR3 has 13 amino acids. Germline V gene sequence: CDR1 LNHDA, CDR2 SQIVND (reference sequence). Trimming took 4 bases from V and 5 from J, leaving 9 bases between them. CDR3: CASSRQNDQPQHF. The CDR3, as DNA: TGTGCCAGTAGTAGACAGAACGATCAGCCCCAGCATTTT.

The sample holds a few counts of this clonotype. V usage is TRBV28 and J usage is TRBJ2-3, with TRBD1 matching over 9 bases. The junction had 11 bases not matched to a gene; V was cut back by 5 bases and J by 2 bases. Germline CDR1 and CDR2: MDHEN and SYDVKM. The CDR3 contains 17 residues. The CDR3: CASSPISGQGYTDTQYF. In DNA form, the CDR3 reads TGTGCCAGCAGTCCGATCTCGGGACAGGGCTACACAGATACGCAGTATTTT.

J is TRBJ2-1 and V is TRBV4-3; D is perhaps TRBD1 or TRBD2 (9 bases each). Germline lookup yields CDR1 LGHNA and CDR2 YSLEER. V was cut by 3 bases and J by 4 bases, with 28 bases left in between. CDR3 length equals 20 residues. CDR3 coding DNA: TGCGCCAGCAGCCACCTCCTGGGACAGGGCAACCTAGCGGGGTACAATGAGCAGTTCTTC. It encodes CASSHLLGQGNLAGYNEQFF.

This clonotype has more than one count but fewer than ten. The chain combines TRBV27 with TRBJ1-5; D is ambiguous. Germline V gene sequence: CDR1 MNHEY, CDR2 SMNVEV (reference sequence). The CDR3 is made up of 14 amino acids. Trimming removed 5 bases at V and 0 bases at J, with 8 bases between. The CDR3 sequence is CASSPTISNQPQHF. CDR3 nucleotide sequence: TGTGCCAGCAGTCCAACTATTAGCAATCAGCCCCAGCATTTT.

This clonotype came up many times. The V gene is TRBV10-3, the J gene TRBJ2-5; tentatively, D is TRBD2 (6 bases). This CDR3 has 15 amino acids. Looked up from germline, CDR1 is ENHRY and CDR2 is SYGVKD. V was pared by 4 bases and J by 5 bases, with 17 bases between. CDR3 sequence: CAISVAGPPVETQYF. The CDR3 DNA reads TGTGCCATCAGTGTCGCGGGACCGCCGGTGGAGACCCAGTACTTC.

The chain carries TRBV20-1 and TRBJ2-5, with D tentatively TRBD1 (6 bases). Germline V gives CDR1 DFQATT, CDR2 SNEGSKA (reference sequence). V lost 0 bases to trimming and J lost 0 bases, with 14 bases between them. CDR3 length equals 16 residues. This chain's CDR3 is CSARDNRDPYQETQYF. The CDR3 region has the DNA TGCAGTGCTAGAGATAACAGGGACCCGTACCAAGAGACCCAGTACTTC.

A few counts support this clonotype. V and J are TRBV5-1 and TRBJ1-2, with a tentative D call TRBD1 (6 bases). Germline CDR1 reads SGHRS; CDR2 reads YFSETQ. The CDR3 contains 15 residues. The V end was cut by 0 bases, the J end by 1 base, with 10 bases between. The CDR3 nucleotides read TGCGCCAGCAGCTTGGCGGACAGAAGTAACTATGGCTACACCTTC. It codes for CASSLADRSNYGYTF.

The chain carries TRBV6-1 and TRBJ2-2; possibly TRBD1 for D (5 bases). The germline V and J ends were trimmed by 6 bases and 3 bases, with 26 bases remaining between them. CDR3 size: 19 residues. The germline gives CDR1 MNHNS, CDR2 SASEGT. The CDR3 bases are TGTGCCAGCAGCCTTAGGGGCTTGGCAGAAATCCAGGACACCGGGGAGCTGTTTTTT. It yields the protein CASSLRGLAEIQDTGELFF.

The V gene is TRBV12-3 or TRBV12-4, the J gene TRBJ2-7; D may match TRBD1 or TRBD2 (5 bases each). CDR3 length: 15 residues. Trimming removed 1 base at V and 6 bases at J, with 16 bases between. The DNA for the CDR3 is TGTGCCAGCAGTTTAGTCCCCTGGAAGGGGAGCGAGCAGTACTTC. Protein product: CASSLVPWKGSEQYF.